This passage covers 2 T cell receptor beta chains from one sample sequenced in a study of Ad26.COV2.S vaccination and SARS-CoV-2 variants. Profiling relied on immunoSEQ multiplex PCR, and the TCRdb table lists in-frame clones only, not all of them. The table shows about 350,000 clones, with around 83% occurring only once. The treatment denotes: around 19 received Ad26.COV2.S at low or high dose, single or two shots; roughly five received placebo; per-sample allocation not given. It was on day 63 after the first vaccine or placebo injection that samples were taken. This specimen consisted of peripheral blood, obtained in a trial of Ad26.COV2.S vaccine versus placebo. These receptors all come from a person between 18 and 59 years old who received the Ad26.COV2.S COVID-19 vaccine or a placebo.

The chain combines TRBV12-5 with TRBJ1-5; 9 bases match TRBD1. Losses at the gene ends were 7 bases for V and 3 bases for J; bases not matched to a gene: 19. Germline values: CDR1 LGHNT, CDR2 FRNRAP. The CDR3 sequence is 19 residues long. The CDR3 region is CASALLGTGKVDFNQPQHF. CDR3 bases: TGTGCTAGTGCCCTACTTGGGACAGGGAAGGTAGATTTCAATCAGCCCCAGCATTTT.

The J gene is TRBJ1-5, the V gene TRBV28; weak D call: TRBD1 (5 bases). The CDR3 is 20 residues long. Germline loops: CDR1 MDHEN, CDR2 SYDVKM. V was pared by 1 base and J by 2 bases, with 24 bases between. The CDR3 here is CASSLFLITQEKERNQPQHF. DNA of the CDR3: TGTGCCAGCAGTTTATTTCTGATTACACAGGAAAAAGAGCGCAATCAGCCCCAGCATTTT.